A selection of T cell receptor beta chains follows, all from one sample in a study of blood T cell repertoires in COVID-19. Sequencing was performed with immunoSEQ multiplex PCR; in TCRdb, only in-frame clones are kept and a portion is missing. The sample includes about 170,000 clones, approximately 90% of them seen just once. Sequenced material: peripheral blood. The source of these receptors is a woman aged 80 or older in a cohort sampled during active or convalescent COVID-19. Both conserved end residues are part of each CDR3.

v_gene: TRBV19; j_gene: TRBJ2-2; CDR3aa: CASRRAGVEAGELFF
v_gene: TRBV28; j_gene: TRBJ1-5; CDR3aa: CASPPRQGDSNQPQHF
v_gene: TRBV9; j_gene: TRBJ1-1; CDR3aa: CASPNGQDTEAFF
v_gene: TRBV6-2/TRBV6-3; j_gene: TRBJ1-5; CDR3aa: CASSRVGTVAQHF
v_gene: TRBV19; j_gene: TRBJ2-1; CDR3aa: CASTTGGNEQFF
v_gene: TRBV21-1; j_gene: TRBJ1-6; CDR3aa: CASSKLGQVGSPLHF
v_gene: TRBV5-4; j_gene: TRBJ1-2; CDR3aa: CASSFPPSYGYTF
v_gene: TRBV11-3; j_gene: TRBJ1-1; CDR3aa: CASSEGVEAFF
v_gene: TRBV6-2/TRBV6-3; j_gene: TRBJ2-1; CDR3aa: CASSNRFRATYNEQFF
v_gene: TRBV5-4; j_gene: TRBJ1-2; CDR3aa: CASSQGGAPHNYGYTF
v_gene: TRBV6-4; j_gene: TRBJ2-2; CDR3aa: CASSAEQGAGELFF
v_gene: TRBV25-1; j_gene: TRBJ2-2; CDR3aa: CASSEYVQGNTGELFF
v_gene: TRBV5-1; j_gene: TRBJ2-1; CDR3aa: CASSSPSTGRNEQFF
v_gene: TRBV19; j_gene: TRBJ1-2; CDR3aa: CASSKRDRDHGYTF
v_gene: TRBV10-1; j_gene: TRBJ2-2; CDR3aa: CASSGGGTANTGELFF
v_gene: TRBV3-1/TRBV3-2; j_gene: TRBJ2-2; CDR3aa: CASSQDQGSGELFF
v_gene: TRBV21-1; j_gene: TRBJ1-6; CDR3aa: CASSKGEGGGRKNSPLHF
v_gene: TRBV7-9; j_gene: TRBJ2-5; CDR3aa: CASRWGQGRQETQYF
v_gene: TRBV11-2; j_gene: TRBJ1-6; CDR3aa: CASSLRTFTSYNSPLHF
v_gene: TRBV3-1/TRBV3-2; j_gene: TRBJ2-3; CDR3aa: CASSRLADTQYF
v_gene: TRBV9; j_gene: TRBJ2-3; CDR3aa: CASNKGVASTDTQYF
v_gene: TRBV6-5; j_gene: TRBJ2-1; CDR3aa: CATHRGSNEQFF
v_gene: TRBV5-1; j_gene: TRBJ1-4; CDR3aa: CASSLSQSNEKLFF
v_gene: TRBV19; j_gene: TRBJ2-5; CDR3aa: CASSSGRETQYF
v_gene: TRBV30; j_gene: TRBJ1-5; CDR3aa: CAWSVRRTGKGQPQHF
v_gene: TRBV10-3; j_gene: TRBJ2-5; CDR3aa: CAISGNGGPIQETQYF
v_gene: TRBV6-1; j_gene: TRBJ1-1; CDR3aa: CASSGWTVGMNTEAFF
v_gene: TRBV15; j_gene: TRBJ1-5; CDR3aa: CATSSGAWDDQPQHF